The rows below give T cell receptor beta chains drawn from one sample of a study of cytomegalovirus exposure and HLA in healthy donors. Repertoires were generated with immunoSEQ multiplex PCR, while TCRdb's copy carries only in-frame clones and drops some. The sample lists about 120,000 clones, about four fifths occurring once. Source material: PBMCs. The receptors were sampled from a female donor in good health and CMV-seropositive. CDR3s include the opening cysteine and the closing phenylalanine or tryptophan. A D gene is named only where the DNA matches it firmly. Size tells how often a clone was seen (once, few, many) or the class of an expanded clone, and some rows leave it out.

-	-	TRBV13	TRBJ1-1	13	TGTGCCAGCAGCTTAGCTATAGAGGGTGAAGCTTTCTTT	CASSLAIEGEAFF
TRBD2	-	TRBV7-6	TRBJ2-1	18	TGTGCCAGCAGCTTTGTTGCTAGCGGGGGGTCTTTGGGCAATGAGCAGTTCTTC	CASSFVASGGSLGNEQFF
-	-	TRBV7-2	TRBJ2-2	17	TGTGCCAGCAGACAATACCCTACAGGGACGAACACCGGGGAGCTGTTTTTT	CASRQYPTGTNTGELFF
TRBD1	few	TRBV6-1	TRBJ1-2	11	TGTGCCAGCGACAGGGGATATGGCTACACCTTC	CASDRGYGYTF
TRBD1	-	TRBV30	TRBJ1-4	17	TGTGCCTGGAGTGGATGGACAGGGGGCTCGACTAATGAAAAACTGTTTTTT	CAWSGWTGGSTNEKLFF
TRBD1	once	TRBV11-3	TRBJ1-1	14	TGTGCCAGCAGCTCGGGACAGGCCAACACTGAAGCTTTCTTT	CASSSGQANTEAFF
TRBD2	-	TRBV19	TRBJ2-5	14	TGTGCCACCGCCGAAGCGGGGGGCTGGGAGACCCAGTACTTC	CATAEAGGWETQYF
TRBD1	-	TRBV19	TRBJ1-5	17	TGTGCCAGTAGTACTACAGGACAGGGTCGGGACAATCAGCCCCAGCATTTT	CASSTTGQGRDNQPQHF
-	-	TRBV19	TRBJ1-2	15	TGTGCCAGTAGTATTTCGGGGGGACCTAACTATGGCTACACCTTC	CASSISGGPNYGYTF
TRBD2	-	TRBV7-2	TRBJ2-1	17	TGTGCCAGCAGCTCCCGGGTGACTAGCGGGGGGGCTAATGAGCAGTTCTTC	CASSSRVTSGGANEQFF
TRBD1	-	TRBV30	TRBJ2-7	14	TGTGCCTGGAGTCCCGGGACAGGGAGCTACGAGCAGTACTTC	CAWSPGTGSYEQYF
-	-	TRBV2	TRBJ1-5	14	TGTGCCAGCAGCGATAAAACAAGTAATCAGCCCCAGCATTTT	CASSDKTSNQPQHF
-	-	TRBV29-1	TRBJ1-2	12	TGCAGCGTTGACGAACAGACCTATGGCTACACCTTC	CSVDEQTYGYTF
-	-	TRBV29-1	TRBJ1-2	13	TGCAGCGTGGGCCTGAATCCTAACTATGGCTACACCTTC	CSVGLNPNYGYTF
TRBD2	-	TRBV7-2	TRBJ2-3	15	TGTGCCAGCAGCGAACTAGCGGGGGGGAGAGATACGCAGTATTTT	CASSELAGGRDTQYF
-	-	TRBV7-7	TRBJ2-7	15	TGTGCCAGCAGCTTAGATCGGGATACCTCCTACGAGCAGTACTTC	CASSLDRDTSYEQYF
-	once	TRBV6-5	TRBJ1-5	15	TGTGCCAGCAGTGACTCGGGAGTTCTAAATCAGCCCCAGCATTTT	CASSDSGVLNQPQHF
TRBD2	-	TRBV7-3	TRBJ2-3	14	TGTGCCAGCAGCCCCGGGGGGGTGGGCCCGACGCAGTATTTT	CASSPGGVGPTQYF
-	-	TRBV6-6	TRBJ1-1	14	TGTGCCAGCAGTTACGTGGACAGGAACACTGAAGCTTTCTTT	CASSYVDRNTEAFF
TRBD1	-	TRBV5-1	TRBJ2-7	15	TGCGCCAGCAGCTACGACAGGGGGCACTCCTACGAGCAGTACTTC	CASSYDRGHSYEQYF
TRBD1	-	TRBV7-2	TRBJ1-5	15	TGTGCCAGCAGCTTAGGCCCACAGGGGAATCAGCCCCAGCATTTT	CASSLGPQGNQPQHF
TRBD1	-	TRBV7-9	TRBJ2-7	15	TGTGCCAGCAGCTCAGGGACAGGGATCTCCTACGAGCAGTACTTC	CASSSGTGISYEQYF
TRBD1	-	TRBV7-9	TRBJ1-2	15	TGTGCCAGCAGCTTAGTCGCAGGGGGCGTCTCTGGCTACACCTTC	CASSLVAGGVSGYTF
TRBD2	once	TRBV7-9	TRBJ2-1	14	TGTGCCAGCAGCTCAACGACTAGCGGCGATGAGCAGTTCTTC	CASSSTTSGDEQFF
-	-	TRBV5-1	TRBJ1-4	15	TGCGCCAGCAGCCCAGAGGGGGGGCCGAATGAAAAACTGTTTTTT	CASSPEGGPNEKLFF